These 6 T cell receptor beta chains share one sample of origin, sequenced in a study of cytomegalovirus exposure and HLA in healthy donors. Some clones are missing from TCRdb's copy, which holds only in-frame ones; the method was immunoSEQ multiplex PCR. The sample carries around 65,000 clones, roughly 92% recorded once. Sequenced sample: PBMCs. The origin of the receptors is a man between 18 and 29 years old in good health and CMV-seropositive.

In DNA form, the CDR3 reads TGTGCCTGGAGTCTCCGGGAAGGAAACACCATATATTTT. The encoded protein is CAWSLREGNTIYF. The chain combines TRBV30 with TRBJ1-3; D call uncertain. V was shortened by 2 bases and J by 4 bases, with 9 bases between the two germline ends. Per the germline V gene, CDR1 is GTSNPN and CDR2 is SVGIG (reference sequence). The CDR3 consists of 13 residues.

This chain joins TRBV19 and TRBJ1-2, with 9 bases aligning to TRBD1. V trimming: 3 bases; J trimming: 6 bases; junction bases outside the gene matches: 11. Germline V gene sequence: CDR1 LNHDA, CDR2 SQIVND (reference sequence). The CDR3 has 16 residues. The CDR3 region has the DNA TGTGCCAGTAGTATGGTGTTCGTACAGGGGGCCGATGGCTACACCTTC. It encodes CASSMVFVQGADGYTF. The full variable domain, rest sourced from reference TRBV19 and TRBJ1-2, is DGGITQSPKYLFRKEGQNVTLSCEQNLNHDAMYWYRQDPGQGLRLIYYSQIVNDFQKGDIAEGYSVSREKKESFPLTVTSAQKNPTAFYLCASSMVFVQGADGYTFGSGTRLTVV.

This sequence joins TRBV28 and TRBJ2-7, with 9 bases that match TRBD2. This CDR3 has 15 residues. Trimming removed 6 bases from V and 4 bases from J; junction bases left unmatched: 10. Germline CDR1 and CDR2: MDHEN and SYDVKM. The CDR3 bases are TGTGCCAGCAGCCGACCGGGACTAGCTGGGTACGAGCAGTACTTC. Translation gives CASSRPGLAGYEQYF.

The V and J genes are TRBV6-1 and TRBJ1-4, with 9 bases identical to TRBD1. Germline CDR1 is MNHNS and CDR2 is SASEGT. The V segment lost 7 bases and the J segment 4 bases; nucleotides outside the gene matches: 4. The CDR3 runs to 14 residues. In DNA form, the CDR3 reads TGTGCCAGCATCCCGGGACAGGGTAATGAAAAACTGTTTTTT. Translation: CASIPGQGNEKLFF.

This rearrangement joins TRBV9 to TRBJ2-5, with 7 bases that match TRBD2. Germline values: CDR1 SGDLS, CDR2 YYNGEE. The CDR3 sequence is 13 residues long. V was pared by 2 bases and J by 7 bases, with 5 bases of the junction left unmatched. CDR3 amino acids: CASSVSGRGTQYF. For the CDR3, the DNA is TGTGCCAGCAGCGTCTCAGGGAGGGGGACCCAGTACTTC.

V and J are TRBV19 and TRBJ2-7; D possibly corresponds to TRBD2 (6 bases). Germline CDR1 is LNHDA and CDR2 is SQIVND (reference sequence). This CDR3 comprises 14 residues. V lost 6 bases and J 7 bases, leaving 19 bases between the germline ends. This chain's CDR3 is CASRWEDPTGEQYF. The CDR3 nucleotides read TGTGCCAGTAGGTGGGAGGACCCCACTGGGGAGCAGTACTTC.